This T cell receptor (beta chain) derives from a study of cytomegalovirus exposure and HLA in healthy donors. This donor had no CMV serostatus on record. General study findings and limits: Clonal expansion was found to be greater in HLA-associated TCR beta chains than in equally common others in a later analysis. The only immune exposure information that was available was CMV serostatus. The study reported that TCR beta sequences accurately predicted HLA-A and HLA-B alleles in most subjects.

Concerning this clone itself: Antigen specificity is unknown.

The primer mix had 60 Vbeta and 13 Jbeta primers. Measured with immunoSEQ multiplex PCR; TCRdb has only the in-frame clones, and not every one. The data show 150,000 to 200,000 clones, approximately 72% seen once. The clonotype comes from a human donor in good health. The material sequenced was PBMCs.

The CDR3 loop is CASSIEEGGTRYSNQPQHF. In DNA, the CDR3 is TGTGCCAGTAGTATAGAGGAGGGGGGGACTCGTTATAGCAATCAGCCCCAGCATTTT. The genes are TRBV19 and TRBJ1-5; the D gene is possibly TRBD1 (6 bases). The V gene's germline CDR1 is LNHDA and CDR2 SQIVND (reference sequence). This CDR3 is built from 19 residues. Trimming stripped 0 bases from V and 0 bases from J, with 18 bases between.